This T cell receptor beta chain was obtained from a study of Ad26.COV2.S vaccination and SARS-CoV-2 variants. Study details: In the study, Ad26.COV2.S was injected intramuscularly once, or twice 56 days apart.

Stated treatment: over 15 received Ad26.COV2.S at low or high dose, single or two shots; 5 received placebo; per-sample allocation not given. The study sampled participants on day 63 after the first vaccine or placebo injection. Based in Boston, the donor was an adult of 18-55 years. Whole-study findings and limits: Vaccine recipients surpassed placebo recipients in spike-specific TCR breadth. TCR breadth and depth analyses may have underestimated total T cell responses.

The protocol was immunoSEQ multiplex PCR, while the TCRdb copy is restricted to in-frame clones and leaves out a portion. The table shows hundreds of thousands of clones, with around 90% occurring only once. Remarks on this clone: Its antigen remains unknown.

Germline-derived CDR1 and CDR2 are SGHRS and YFSETQ. There are 15 residues in the CDR3. Trimming cost V 2 bases and J 4 bases; bases outside gene matches: 6. J is TRBJ1-3 and V is TRBV5-1; TRBD1 matches 7 bases. Sequenced material: peripheral blood, taken in a trial of Ad26.COV2.S vaccine versus placebo. The origin of this receptor is a person between 18 and 65 years old who received the Ad26.COV2.S COVID-19 vaccine or a placebo. CDR3 nucleotides: TGCGCCAGCAGCTTCGAGGGGGCGACCGGAAACACCATATATTTT. It codes for CASSFEGATGNTIYF.